This record concerns one T cell receptor (beta chain) sequence. What it recognizes is unknown. Researchers ran the PCR with 60 Vbeta and 13 Jbeta primers. Generated by immunoSEQ multiplex PCR, the TCRdb table keeps only in-frame clones and is missing some. Counted here are some 110,000 clones, roughly 74% occurring once; the ten biggest clones make up 0.85% to 0.9%. The data are from a study of cytomegalovirus exposure and HLA in healthy donors. General study points: The authors enumerated roughly 180 TCR beta chains as linked to cytomegalovirus.

From germline, CDR1 is SQVTM and CDR2 ANQGSEA. J lost 0 bases, V lost 7 bases, and 5 bases had no gene match. This CDR3 is built from 14 residues. Nominally healthy donors provided the samples, though records likely missed some immune exposures. The chain links TRBV29-1 to TRBJ2-2; TRBD2 agrees at 7 bases. Sequencing used PBMCs. The sequence derives from a woman in her twenties or thirties in good health and CMV-seronegative. CDR3 sequence: CSAAGLPNTGELFF. The DNA for the CDR3 is TGCAGCGCCGCGGGACTACCGAACACCGGGGAGCTGTTTTTT.